This section outlines one TCR beta chain sequence together with its context. Its specificity is unknown. V shed 3 bases and J 3 bases; nucleotides not matched to a gene: 8. Germline V gene data show CDR1 as MDHEN and CDR2 as SYDVKM. The CDR3 is 16 amino acids. cDNA serving as the sequencing template came from extracted, reverse transcribed RNA. TCRdb's table, derived via immunoSEQ multiplex PCR, lists solely in-frame clones and lacks some. The sample holds about 200,000 clones; 58% are singletons and the top ten take 5.5% to 6%. Treatment in this sample: oral pan-JAK inhibitor, 5-10 mg twice daily. These data come from a study of CD8+ T cells in alopecia areata. Overall study findings and caveats: Scalp sample sequencing also detects resident alphabeta T cells of normal skin.

J is TRBJ2-7 and V is TRBV28; 10 bases line up with TRBD2. The input for sequencing was CD4+ T cells sorted from blood, taken at week 24, from a patient treated with tofacitinib. The source is a human donor with alopecia areata. For the CDR3, the DNA is TGTGCCAGCAGTTTTTCACTAGCGGGATTAAACTACGAGCAGTACTTC. Encoded protein: CASSFSLAGLNYEQYF.